One and the same sample provided the 23 T cell receptor beta chains below, sequenced in a study of control samples from healthy donors and cancer patients. Assay used: immunoSEQ multiplex PCR; TCRdb lists only in-frame clones, some missing. Here the sample spans tens of thousands of clones, around 97% being singletons. The sequencing input was blood. These receptors were obtained from a woman aged 25 to 39 in good health.

The rearrangement links TRBV7-8 to TRBJ1-1; possible D gene TRBD1, 5 bases. The germline CDR1 and CDR2 sequences are SGHVS and FQNEAQ. V lost 7 bases to trimming and J lost 0 bases, with 24 bases between them. The CDR3 has 18 residues. In DNA, the CDR3 is TGTGCCAGCACCACCCGCGGGGCAGGGTCAAGAATGAACACTGAAGCTTTCTTT. As protein: CASTTRGAGSRMNTEAFF.

The rearrangement uses TRBV9 and TRBJ2-1, with a possible D match to TRBD2 (6 bases). The CDR3 extends over 18 amino acids. From germline, CDR1 is SGDLS and CDR2 YYNGEE. V was shortened by 7 bases and J by 2 bases, with 25 bases between the two germline ends. As DNA, the CDR3 is TGTGCCAGCGGCGGAGGGCGTTCCGCGGGCCCCCCCTACAATGAGCAGTTCTTC. Encoded protein: CASGGGRSAGPPYNEQFF.

This chain connects TRBV5-1 to TRBJ2-7, with TRBD2 matching over 7 bases. Germline-derived CDR1 and CDR2 are SGHRS and YFSETQ. This CDR3 region has 15 residues. The V gene end was trimmed by 4 bases and the J gene end by 3 bases; junction bases not matched to a gene: 10. CDR3 DNA: TGCGCCAGCAGCCGGGGAGGGGATGTATTCTACGAGCAGTACTTC. Its translation: CASSRGGDVFYEQYF.

The chain combines TRBV7-9 with TRBJ1-2, with D tentatively TRBD1 (5 bases). The V gene's germline CDR1 is SEHNR and CDR2 FQNEAQ (reference sequence). This CDR3 contains 13 residues. The ends were cut back, 5 bases at V and 4 bases at J, with 11 bases in the middle. CDR3 protein: CASSTNGGYGYTF. The CDR3 DNA follows: TGTGCCAGCAGCACAAACGGGGGCTATGGCTACACCTTC.

The chain joins TRBV9 to TRBJ2-1; 9 nucleotides agree with TRBD1. Trimming cost V 4 bases and J 7 bases; bases outside gene matches: 12. From germline, CDR1 is SGDLS and CDR2 YYNGEE. The CDR3 runs 16 residues. The CDR3 reads CASSPRDREHLNEQFF. In DNA, the CDR3 is TGTGCCAGCAGCCCGCGGGACAGGGAACACCTGAATGAGCAGTTCTTC.

J is TRBJ2-7 and V is TRBV2; D ambiguous. Germline loops: CDR1 SNHLY, CDR2 FYNNEI. The CDR3 totals 13 residues. V was pared by 3 bases and J by 1 base, with 7 bases between. In DNA form, the CDR3 reads TGTGCCAGCAGTGAGGTGGGATCCTACGAGCAGTACTTC. Its protein product is CASSEVGSYEQYF.

This clone was seen only once. This chain connects TRBV28 to TRBJ2-5; 10 bases align to TRBD2. Germline CDR1 and CDR2: MDHEN and SYDVKM. The CDR3 totals 15 residues. The V segment lost 6 bases and the J segment 6 bases; nucleotides outside the gene matches: 10. The CDR3 DNA is TGTGCCAGCAGCCGCGGCCCTAGCGGGAGAAAGACCCAGTACTTC. Protein product: CASSRGPSGRKTQYF.

V gene TRBV23-1 combines with J gene TRBJ1-1; 7 bases line up with TRBD1. TRBV23-1 is designated an ORF whose function remains uncertain. V was pared by 2 bases and J by 1 base, with 7 bases of the junction left unmatched. CDR3 length equals 16 residues. The CDR3 here is CASSQGRGTENTEAFF. The CDR3 region has the DNA TGCGCCAGCAGTCAAGGGAGGGGGACAGAGAACACTGAAGCTTTCTTT.

This chain uses TRBV11-2 with TRBJ1-2; 7 nucleotides align to TRBD1. Germline assignment: CDR1 SGHAT and CDR2 FQNNGV. This CDR3 region has 15 residues. V shed 5 bases, J shed 3 bases, and the junction held 9 bases outside the gene matches. This CDR3 is CASSLGPGQHYGYTF. The CDR3 region has the DNA TGTGCCAGCAGCCTAGGACCGGGACAGCACTATGGCTACACCTTC. The full variable domain, with the rest looked up from reference TRBV11-2 and TRBJ1-2, is EAGVAQSPRYKIIEKRQSVAFWCNPISGHATLYWYQQILGQGPKLLIQFQNNGVVDDSQLPKDRFSAERLKGVDSTLKIQPAKLEDSAVYLCASSLGPGQHYGYTFGSGTRLTVV.

This clone was detected once. The chain carries TRBV10-1 and TRBJ2-3; 8 positions agree with TRBD1. The CDR3 is 16 amino acids. J was trimmed by 0 bases and V by 4 bases; bases with no gene match: 6. The V gene's germline CDR1 is WNHNN and CDR2 SYGVQD (reference sequence). The CDR3 reads CASSGNDRGSTDTQYF. The CDR3 coding sequence is TGCGCCAGCAGTGGGAACGACAGGGGAAGCACAGATACGCAGTATTTT.

The chain uses TRBV4-1 and TRBJ2-7, with D uncertain. The CDR3 is 17 residues long. V was pared by 1 base and J by 2 bases, with 18 bases between. The V gene's germline CDR1 is MGHRA and CDR2 YSYEKL. As DNA, the CDR3 is TGCGCCAGCAGCCAAGCGCCTCAGACGGCGGTCCCCTACGAGCAGTACTTC. This encodes CASSQAPQTAVPYEQYF.

This clone was seen once. The J gene is TRBJ1-2, the V gene TRBV5-5; a weak D match, TRBD1 (5 bases). Germline CDR1 and CDR2: SGHKS and YYEKEE (reference sequence). V was clipped by 0 bases and J by 6 bases, with 18 bases between them. The CDR3 runs 16 residues. The CDR3 coding sequence is TGTGCCAGCAGCTTGGCCCCGAACGGGCAGGGACATGGCTACACCTTC. Protein product: CASSLAPNGQGHGYTF.

The J gene is TRBJ2-7, the V gene TRBV19; tentatively, D is TRBD2 (5 bases). Trimming shortened V by 1 base and J by 3 bases, and 10 bases separated the two germline ends. The CDR3 loop spans 14 amino acids. Germline V gives CDR1 LNHDA, CDR2 SQIVND (reference sequence). In DNA, the CDR3 is TGTGCCAGTAGTATAGGCGGGCCGAACTACGAGCAGTACTTC. Amino acids: CASSIGGPNYEQYF. The full variable domain, with the rest looked up from reference TRBV19 and TRBJ2-7, is DGGITQSPKYLFRKEGQNVTLSCEQNLNHDAMYWYRQDPGQGLRLIYYSQIVNDFQKGDIAEGYSVSREKKESFPLTVTSAQKNPTAFYLCASSIGGPNYEQYFGPGTRLTVT.

The rearrangement joins TRBV7-3 to TRBJ2-3; 12 nucleotides align to TRBD2. With V trimmed by 5 bases and J by 5 bases, 2 bases remained unmatched. Germline lookup yields CDR1 SGHTA and CDR2 FQGTGA. The CDR3 has 14 amino acids. CDR3: CASSKGLAGDTQYF. CDR3 bases: TGTGCCAGCAGCAAGGGACTAGCGGGAGATACGCAGTATTTT.

The chain joins TRBV28 to TRBJ2-7; D is possibly TRBD1 or TRBD2 (6 bases each). There are 15 residues in the CDR3. Germline CDR1 reads MDHEN; CDR2 reads SYDVKM. V was pared by 2 bases and J by 3 bases, with 14 bases between. The CDR3 DNA reads TGTGCCAGCAGTTTAGAGGGGGGAAGATTCTACGAGCAGTACTTC. This translates into CASSLEGGRFYEQYF.

This rearrangement joins TRBV11-2 to TRBJ2-1; weak D call: TRBD2 (5 bases). Between the trimmed V and J ends, which lost 4 bases and 4 bases, there was a span of 14 bases. This CDR3 contains 15 residues. Germline V CDR1 and CDR2: SGHAT, FQNNGV. This chain's CDR3 is CASSSRGFEYNEQFF. In DNA form, the CDR3 reads TGTGCCAGCAGCTCACGGGGATTCGAATACAATGAGCAGTTCTTC.

In nucleotides, the CDR3 is TGTGCCAGCAGGGGGACTAGCGATGAGCAGTTCTTC. Its translation is CASRGTSDEQFF. The chain joins TRBV2 to TRBJ2-1; 10 bases agree with TRBD2. The CDR3 extends over 12 amino acids. Germline V gives CDR1 SNHLY, CDR2 FYNNEI. Losses at the gene ends were 6 bases for V and 8 bases for J; bases not matched to a gene: 1.

The chain links TRBV19 to TRBJ1-2; tentatively, D is TRBD1 (5 bases). Germline V gene sequence: CDR1 LNHDA, CDR2 SQIVND (reference sequence). This CDR3 has 14 residues. The ends were cut back, 3 bases at V and 4 bases at J, with 12 bases in the middle. The CDR3 protein is CASSIAQGTYGYTF. The CDR3 DNA is TGTGCCAGTAGTATCGCGCAGGGCACCTATGGCTACACCTTC.

V and J are TRBV7-9 and TRBJ2-5; D is uncertain. Germline V gene sequence: CDR1 SEHNR, CDR2 FQNEAQ (reference sequence). With 0 bases removed from V and 5 bases from J, the gap between germline ends came to 4 bases. CDR3 length: 12 amino acids. The CDR3 spells CASSLARETQYF. CDR3 in DNA: TGTGCCAGCAGCTTAGCTCGGGAGACCCAGTACTTC.

J is TRBJ2-1 and V is TRBV6-2 or TRBV6-3, with D perhaps assigned TRBD1 or TRBD2 (6 bases each). V shed 4 bases and J shed 8 bases, with 15 bases lying between them. Germline V gene data show CDR1 as MNHEY and CDR2 as SVGEGT. The CDR3 extends over 14 amino acids. The CDR3 protein is CASSWSGAAHEQFF. As DNA, the CDR3 is TGTGCCAGCAGTTGGTCGGGGGCGGCCCATGAGCAGTTCTTC.

This clone showed up just once. The chain uses TRBV4-1 and TRBJ2-5; 8 bases agree with TRBD2. V was clipped by 0 bases and J by 5 bases; unmatched bases: 11. The CDR3 runs 17 residues. The germline CDR1 and CDR2 sequences are MGHRA and YSYEKL. The CDR3 region is CASSQDLAGGLRETQYF. CDR3 nucleotides: TGCGCCAGCAGCCAAGATCTTGCGGGAGGCTTGCGGGAGACCCAGTACTTC.

The chain recombines TRBV7-6 with TRBJ2-1; 10 bases map to TRBD2. The length of the CDR3 is 15 residues. CDR1 and CDR2 from the germline V gene are SGHVS and FNYEAQ. With V trimmed by 10 bases and J by 8 bases, 14 bases remained unmatched. As DNA, the CDR3 is TGTGCCACCCAAAGGGGAGCGGGAGGGTCGTATGAGCAGTTCTTC. Translating it yields CATQRGAGGSYEQFF.

J is TRBJ2-7 and V is TRBV5-1, with 7 bases identical to TRBD1. Germline V CDR1 and CDR2: SGHRS, YFSETQ. After removal of 2 bases from V and 0 bases from J, the junction contained 5 bases not matched to a gene. The CDR3 extends over 15 amino acids. Here the CDR3 reads CASSFRDSGSYEQYF. The DNA of the CDR3 is TGCGCCAGCAGCTTCCGGGACAGTGGCTCCTACGAGCAGTACTTC. Full variable domain (missing parts from reference TRBV5-1 and TRBJ2-7): KAGVTQTPRYLIKTRGQQVTLSCSPISGHRSVSWYQQTPGQGLQFLFEYFSETQRNKGNFPGRFSGRQFSNSRSEMNVSTLELGDSALYLCASSFRDSGSYEQYFGPGTRLTVT.